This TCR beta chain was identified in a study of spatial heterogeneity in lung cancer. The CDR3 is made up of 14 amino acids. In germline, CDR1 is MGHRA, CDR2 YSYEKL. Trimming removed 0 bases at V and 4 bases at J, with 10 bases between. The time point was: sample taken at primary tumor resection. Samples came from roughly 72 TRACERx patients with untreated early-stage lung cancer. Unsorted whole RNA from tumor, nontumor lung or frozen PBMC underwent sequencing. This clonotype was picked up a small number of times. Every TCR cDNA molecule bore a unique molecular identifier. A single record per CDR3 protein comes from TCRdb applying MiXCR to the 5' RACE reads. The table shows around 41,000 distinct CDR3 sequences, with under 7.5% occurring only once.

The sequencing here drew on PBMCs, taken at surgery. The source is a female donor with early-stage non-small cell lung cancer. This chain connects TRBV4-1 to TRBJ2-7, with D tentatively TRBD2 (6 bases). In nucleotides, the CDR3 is TGCGCCAGCAGCCAAGATAGAGGGAGGTACGAGCAGTACTTC. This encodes CASSQDRGRYEQYF.